The T cell receptor beta chain under discussion was sequenced for a study of blood T cell repertoires in COVID-19. Looking at the study overall: From the United States, Italy and Spain came samples of acute and convalescent COVID-19. In each case, the material was cDNA or gDNA derived from T cells, B-cell-depleted T cells, or PBMCs.

Sequencing was performed with immunoSEQ multiplex PCR; in TCRdb, only in-frame clones are kept and a portion is missing. The table includes some 220,000 clones, 83% detected once. The sequence derives from a woman in her 30s with COVID-19, enrolled during active disease. The sequencing sample was made of peripheral blood.

CDR3 DNA: TGTGCCAGCTGGGCCGGGACAAACCGATACAATGAGCAGTTCTTC. Protein sequence: CASWAGTNRYNEQFF. The gene calls are TRBV6-5 and TRBJ2-1; a possible D gene is TRBD1 (6 bases). This CDR3 contains 15 residues. Between the trimmed V and J ends, which lost 8 bases and 4 bases, there was a span of 18 bases. Germline loops: CDR1 MNHEY, CDR2 SVGAGI.